These 21 T cell receptor beta chains were sequenced from one sample in a study of graft-versus-host responses after intestinal transplantation. TCRdb's copy holds only in-frame clones and misses some; the assay was immunoSEQ multiplex PCR. The sample lists over 120,000 clones, about nine tenths occurring once. What these receptors recognize is not known. The sequenced sample was unstimulated CD4+ T cells sorted from spleen or lymph node cells, obtained before intestinal transplant. These receptors originate from a human donor who received an intestinal transplant.

The genes are TRBV7-3 and TRBJ2-2; D is unclear. The germline V gene encodes CDR1 SGHTA and CDR2 FQGTGA. V lost 5 bases and J lost 6, with 13 bases in between. This CDR3 comprises 14 residues. The CDR3 DNA follows: TGTGCCAGCAGCCCCGGAAAAGTCCCCGGGGAGCTGTTTTTT. Encoded protein: CASSPGKVPGELFF.

The chain joins TRBV30 to TRBJ1-1; D ambiguous. Looked up from germline, CDR1 is GTSNPN and CDR2 is SVGIG (reference sequence). CDR3 length: 12 amino acids. V was cut by 1 base and J by 3 bases, with 6 bases left in between. The CDR3 sequence is CAWSGPYTEAFF. CDR3 nucleotides: TGTGCCTGGAGTGGGCCCTACACTGAAGCTTTCTTT.

The rearrangement uses TRBV6-6 and TRBJ2-1; D remains ambiguous. The germline gives CDR1 MNHNY, CDR2 SVGAGI (reference sequence). The ends were cut back, 5 bases at V and 9 bases at J, with 11 bases in the middle. The CDR3 has 12 residues. DNA of the CDR3: TGTGCCAGCAGTGCTAGGGAAGGTGAGCAGTTCTTC. It codes for CASSAREGEQFF.

The chain uses TRBV28 and TRBJ2-6; no definite D call. The germline V gene encodes CDR1 MDHEN and CDR2 SYDVKM. CDR3 length: 15 residues. V lost 2 bases, J lost 0 bases, and 5 bases lay in between. CDR3 loop: CASSLRFSGANVLTF. CDR3 DNA sequence: TGTGCCAGCAGTTTAAGGTTCTCTGGGGCCAACGTCCTGACTTTC.

The rearrangement joins TRBV11-2 to TRBJ2-7; 10 bases line up with TRBD1. V dropped 5 bases and J dropped 7; count of bases not matched to a gene: 11. Per the germline V gene, CDR1 is SGHAT and CDR2 is FQNNGV. CDR3 length equals 15 residues. The CDR3 sequence is CASSPRQGAYQEQYF. CDR3 DNA sequence: TGTGCCAGCAGCCCCAGACAGGGGGCTTATCAGGAGCAGTACTTC. Together with reference TRBV11-2 and TRBJ2-7, the CDR3 gives the full variable domain: EAGVAQSPRYKIIEKRQSVAFWCNPISGHATLYWYQQILGQGPKLLIQFQNNGVVDDSQLPKDRFSAERLKGVDSTLKIQPAKLEDSAVYLCASSPRQGAYQEQYFGPGTRLTVT.

This clone showed up just once. This chain joins TRBV7-9 and TRBJ2-1; 12 nucleotides match TRBD2. Germline V gene data show CDR1 as SEHNR and CDR2 as FQNEAQ (reference sequence). Losses at the gene ends were 3 bases for V and 5 bases for J; bases not matched to a gene: 8. This CDR3 is 17 amino acids long. The CDR3 region has the DNA TGTGCCAGCAGCTTCCGGACTAGCGGGAAAGTTGACAATGAGCAGTTCTTC. Its translation: CASSFRTSGKVDNEQFF.

V gene TRBV19 combines with J gene TRBJ1-5; 7 bases fit TRBD1. With V trimmed by 6 bases and J by 4 bases, 6 bases remained unmatched. From germline, CDR1 is LNHDA and CDR2 SQIVND (reference sequence). The CDR3 has 14 residues. The CDR3 region is CASRPTGLNQPQHF. The CDR3 coding sequence is TGTGCCAGTAGACCGACAGGGTTGAATCAGCCCCAGCATTTT.

The genes are TRBV18 and TRBJ2-1; TRBD2 matches 11 bases. With V trimmed by 2 bases and J by 5 bases, 5 bases remained unmatched. Per germline, CDR1 KGHSH and CDR2 LQKENI. The CDR3 is 16 amino acids. The CDR3 sequence: CASSPYPGLADNEQFF. CDR3 DNA: TGTGCCAGCTCACCATATCCGGGACTAGCGGACAATGAGCAGTTCTTC.

The chain recombines TRBV19 with TRBJ2-7, with 10 bases fitting TRBD2. The V gene end was trimmed by 1 base and the J gene end by 4 bases; junction bases not matched to a gene: 16. Germline V gene lookup returns CDR1 LNHDA and CDR2 SQIVND (reference sequence). The length of the CDR3 is 19 residues. CDR3 protein: CASSIGSFQPSGRRYEQYF. The DNA of the CDR3 is TGTGCCAGTAGTATAGGAAGTTTCCAGCCTAGCGGGAGAAGGTACGAGCAGTACTTC.

This chain uses TRBV11-2 with TRBJ1-2, with 7 bases identical to TRBD1. This CDR3 spans 15 amino acids. CDR1 and CDR2 (germline): SGHAT, FQNNGV. J lost 4 bases, V lost 5 bases, and 10 bases had no gene match. CDR3: CASSPPETGRYGYTF. In DNA, the CDR3 is TGTGCCAGCAGCCCCCCGGAGACAGGGCGCTATGGCTACACCTTC.

This rearrangement joins TRBV28 to TRBJ2-7; the D call may be TRBD1 or TRBD2 (5 bases each). The germline CDR1 and CDR2 sequences are MDHEN and SYDVKM. This CDR3 contains 16 residues. Between the trimmed V and J ends, which lost 0 bases and 2 bases, there was a span of 14 bases. The CDR3 DNA reads TGTGCCAGCAGTTTATGGGGAGTGGGGACGGCCTACGAGCAGTACTTC. Its protein product is CASSLWGVGTAYEQYF.

The chain employs TRBV11-3 and TRBJ2-7, with 10 bases aligning to TRBD2. Germline CDR1 and CDR2: SGHNT and YENEEA. V dropped 0 bases and J dropped 3; count of bases not matched to a gene: 2. CDR3 length: 15 amino acids. Here the CDR3 reads CASSLDGTSDYEQYF. DNA for the CDR3: TGTGCCAGCAGCTTAGACGGGACTAGCGACTACGAGCAGTACTTC.

This sequence joins TRBV19 and TRBJ1-4, with D possibly TRBD1 on 5 matching bases. The germline V and J ends were trimmed by 6 bases and 0 bases, with 8 bases remaining between them. The germline CDR1 and CDR2 sequences are LNHDA and SQIVND (reference sequence). This CDR3 contains 14 residues. The CDR3 region has the DNA TGTGCCAGTAGCGAGGGGACAACTAATGAAAAACTGTTTTTT. Translated, it gives CASSEGTTNEKLFF.

The rearrangement uses TRBV6-6 and TRBJ1-1; D gene unclear. CDR1 and CDR2 (germline): MNHNY, SVGAGI (reference sequence). The CDR3 sequence is 13 residues long. V dropped 1 base and J dropped 0 bases, with 3 bases sitting between them. The CDR3 nucleotides read TGTGCCAGCAGTTACTTTATGAACACTGAAGCTTTCTTT. The encoded protein is CASSYFMNTEAFF.

This clone was picked up a small number of times. The CDR3 nucleotides are TGTGCCACCAGCTTCGGGACTAGCAGAGAGACCCAGTACTTC. Protein product: CATSFGTSRETQYF. The rearrangement uses TRBV15 and TRBJ2-5; TRBD2 agrees at 9 bases. V was clipped by 5 bases and J by 4 bases; unmatched bases: 5. The CDR3 spans 14 residues. Germline V gives CDR1 LNHNV, CDR2 YYDKDF (reference sequence).

This sequence joins TRBV29-1 and TRBJ2-7, with D perhaps matching TRBD1 (5 bases). Germline V gene data show CDR1 as SQVTM and CDR2 as ANQGSEA. CDR3 size: 14 residues. Trimming pared 3 bases from V and 0 bases from J, leaving 12 bases between. The CDR3 here is CSVDSDTGSYEQYF. The CDR3 DNA reads as TGCAGCGTTGATTCGGACACCGGCTCCTACGAGCAGTACTTC.

The chain is built from TRBV28 and TRBJ2-7; 12 positions agree with TRBD2. Germline V lookup: CDR1 MDHEN, CDR2 SYDVKM. The junction had 3 bases not matched to a gene; V was cut back by 0 bases and J by 6 bases. The CDR3 sequence is 15 residues long. CDR3 residues: CASSLWASGRVEQYF. CDR3 in DNA: TGTGCCAGCAGTTTATGGGCTAGCGGGAGGGTCGAGCAGTACTTC.

This chain uses TRBV2 with TRBJ1-2; D is unresolved. The CDR3 has 12 residues. CDR1 and CDR2 (germline): SNHLY, FYNNEI. Trimming pared 7 bases from V and 4 bases from J, leaving 10 bases between. DNA of the CDR3: TGTGCCAGCACTAACCGCCTCTATGGCTACACCTTC. It translates to CASTNRLYGYTF.

The gene calls are TRBV7-2 and TRBJ1-1; possible D gene TRBD1, 5 bases. V dropped 5 bases and J dropped 1 base, with 11 bases sitting between them. This CDR3 spans 14 amino acids. Looked up from germline, CDR1 is SGHTA and CDR2 is FQGNSA. The CDR3 region is CASSGRRGNTEAFF. CDR3 coding DNA: TGTGCCAGCAGCGGGCGAAGGGGGAACACTGAAGCTTTCTTT.

The chain has TRBV15 and TRBJ1-4; 8 bases fit TRBD1. With 6 bases clipped from V and 7 bases from J, the junction kept 1 base outside the gene matches. The CDR3 covers 12 residues. CDR1 LNHNV and CDR2 YYDKDF come from the germline V gene (reference sequence). The CDR3 protein is CATSTGGEKLFF. DNA of the CDR3: TGTGCCACCAGTACAGGGGGTGAAAAACTGTTTTTT.

The chain employs TRBV7-9 and TRBJ2-1; 10 bases fit TRBD2. The V segment lost 5 bases and the J segment 5 bases; nucleotides outside the gene matches: 9. Germline loops: CDR1 SEHNR, CDR2 FQNEAQ (reference sequence). The CDR3 contains 16 residues. The CDR3 DNA follows: TGTGCCAGCAGCGCACCCCCCGGACTAGCGGACAATGAGCAGTTCTTC. Protein sequence: CASSAPPGLADNEQFF.